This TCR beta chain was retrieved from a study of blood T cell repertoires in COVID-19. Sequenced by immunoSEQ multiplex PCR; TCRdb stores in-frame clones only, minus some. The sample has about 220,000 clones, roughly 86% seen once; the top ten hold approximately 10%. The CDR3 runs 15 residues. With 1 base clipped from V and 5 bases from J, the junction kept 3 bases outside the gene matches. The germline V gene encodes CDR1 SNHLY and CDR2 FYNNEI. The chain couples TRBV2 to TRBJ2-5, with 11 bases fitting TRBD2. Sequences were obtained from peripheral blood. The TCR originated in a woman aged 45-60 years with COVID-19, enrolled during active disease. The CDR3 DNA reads TGTGCCAGCAGTGAAGGACTAGCGGGGAGGGAGACCCAGTACTTC. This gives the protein CASSEGLAGRETQYF.